Sequencing of this T cell receptor (beta chain) was carried out in a study of early T cells in non-severe SARS-CoV-2 infection. The study, taken as a whole, reports: VDJdb matching, biased toward anti-spike CD8 responses, missed private and CD4 specificities.

Tagging with unique molecular identifiers was applied to individual cDNA molecules. TCRdb re-derived calls from the 5' RACE reads in MiXCR, one entry per CDR3 protein. The sample gives about 67,000 distinct CDR3 sequences, approximately 10% of which show up once; approximately 4.2% is in the top ten. Comment on this clonotype: As yet, its antigen is unknown.

CDR3 length equals 16 residues. V lost 4 bases and J lost 6; bases outside the gene matches: 7. Germline-derived CDR1 and CDR2 are PRHDT and FYEKMQ (reference sequence). The sequence was collected from an adult who was a healthcare worker with PCR-confirmed SARS-CoV-2 infection or an uninfected control (not recorded which). The sample comprised whole blood. The J gene is TRBJ2-1, the V gene TRBV13; 12 bases are shared with TRBD1. CDR3 coding DNA: TGTGCCAGCAGCTGGAGGGGACAGGGGGCTCTCAATGAGCAGTTCTTC. It is translated as CASSWRGQGALNEQFF.